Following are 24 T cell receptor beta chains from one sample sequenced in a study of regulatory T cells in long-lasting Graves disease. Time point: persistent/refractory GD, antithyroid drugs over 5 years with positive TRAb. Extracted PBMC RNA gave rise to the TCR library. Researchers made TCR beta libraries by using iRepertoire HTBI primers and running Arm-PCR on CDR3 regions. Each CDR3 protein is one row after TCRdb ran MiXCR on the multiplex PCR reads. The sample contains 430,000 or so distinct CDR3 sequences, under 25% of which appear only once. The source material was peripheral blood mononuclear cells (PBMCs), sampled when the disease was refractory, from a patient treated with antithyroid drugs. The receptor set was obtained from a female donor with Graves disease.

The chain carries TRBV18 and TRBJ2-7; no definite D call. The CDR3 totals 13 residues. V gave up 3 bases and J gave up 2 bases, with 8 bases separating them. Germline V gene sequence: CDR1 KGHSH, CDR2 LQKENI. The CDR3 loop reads CASSPVLTYEQYF. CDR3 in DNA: TGTGCCAGCTCACCGGTCCTAACCTACGAGCAGTACTTC.

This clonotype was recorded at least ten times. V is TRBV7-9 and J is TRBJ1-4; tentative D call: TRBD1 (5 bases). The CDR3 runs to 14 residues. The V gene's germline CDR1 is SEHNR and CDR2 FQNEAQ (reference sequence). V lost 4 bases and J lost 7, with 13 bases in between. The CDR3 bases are TGTGCCAGCAGCTCATCGGGACGGAGTGAAAAACTGTTTTTT. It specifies CASSSSGRSEKLFF. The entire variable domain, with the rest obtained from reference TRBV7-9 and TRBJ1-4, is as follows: DTGVSQNPRHKITKRGQNVTFRCDPISEHNRLYWYRQTLGQGPEFLTYFQNEAQLEKSRLLSDRFSAERPKGSFSTLEIQRTEQGDSAMYLCASSSSGRSEKLFFGSGTQLSVL.

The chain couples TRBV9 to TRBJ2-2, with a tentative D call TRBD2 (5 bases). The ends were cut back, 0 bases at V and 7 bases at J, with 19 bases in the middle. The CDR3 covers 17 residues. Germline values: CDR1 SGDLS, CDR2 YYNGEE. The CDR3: CASSVVGSGLTGGELFF. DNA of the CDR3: TGTGCCAGCAGCGTAGTAGGGAGCGGCCTAACGGGCGGGGAGCTGTTTTTT. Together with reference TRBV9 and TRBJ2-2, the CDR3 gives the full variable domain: DSGVTQTPKHLITATGQRVTLRCSPRSGDLSVYWYQQSLDQGLQFLIQYYNGEERAKGNILERFSAQQFPDLHSELNLSSLELGDSALYFCASSVVGSGLTGGELFFGEGSRLTVL.

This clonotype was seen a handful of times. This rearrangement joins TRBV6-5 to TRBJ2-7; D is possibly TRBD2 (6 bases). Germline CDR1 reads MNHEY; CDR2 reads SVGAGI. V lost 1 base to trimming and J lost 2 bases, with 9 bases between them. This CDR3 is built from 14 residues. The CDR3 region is CASSYFGGAYEQYF. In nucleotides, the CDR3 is TGTGCCAGCAGTTACTTCGGGGGAGCCTACGAGCAGTACTTC.

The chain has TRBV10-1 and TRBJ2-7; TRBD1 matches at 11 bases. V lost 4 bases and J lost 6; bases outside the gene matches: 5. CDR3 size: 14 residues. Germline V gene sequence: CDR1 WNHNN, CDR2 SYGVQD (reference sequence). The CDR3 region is CASSGGTGGLEQYF. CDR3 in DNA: TGCGCCAGCAGTGGGGGGACAGGGGGGCTCGAGCAGTACTTC.

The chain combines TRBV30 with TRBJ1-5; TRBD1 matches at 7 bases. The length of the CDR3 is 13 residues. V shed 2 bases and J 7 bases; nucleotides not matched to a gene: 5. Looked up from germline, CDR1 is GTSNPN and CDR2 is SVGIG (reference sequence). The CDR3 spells CAWSLQGGQPQHF. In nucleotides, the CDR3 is TGTGCCTGGAGTCTCCAGGGGGGACAGCCCCAGCATTTT. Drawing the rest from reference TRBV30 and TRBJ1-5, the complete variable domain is SQTIHQWPATLVQPVGSPLSLECTVEGTSNPNLYWYRQAAGRGLQLLFYSVGIGQISSEVPQNLSASRPQDRQFILSSKKLLLSDSGFYLCAWSLQGGQPQHFGDGTRLSIL.

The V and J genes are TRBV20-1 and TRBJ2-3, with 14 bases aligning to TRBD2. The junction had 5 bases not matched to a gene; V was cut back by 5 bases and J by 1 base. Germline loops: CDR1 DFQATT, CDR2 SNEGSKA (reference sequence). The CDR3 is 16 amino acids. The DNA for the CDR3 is TGCAGTGCTGAGGGGACTAGCGGGAGTGGCACAGATACGCAGTATTTT. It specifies CSAEGTSGSGTDTQYF.

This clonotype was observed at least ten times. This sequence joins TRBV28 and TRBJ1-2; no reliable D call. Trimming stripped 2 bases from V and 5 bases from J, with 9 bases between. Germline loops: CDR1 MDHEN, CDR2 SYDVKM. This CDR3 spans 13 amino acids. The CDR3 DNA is TGTGCCAGCAGTTTAAAGACCTATTATGGCTACACCTTC. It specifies CASSLKTYYGYTF.

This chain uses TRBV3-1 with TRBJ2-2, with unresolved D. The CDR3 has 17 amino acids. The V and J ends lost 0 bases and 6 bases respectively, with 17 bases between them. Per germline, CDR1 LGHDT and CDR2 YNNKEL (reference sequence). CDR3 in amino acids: CASSQDGRTETPGELFF. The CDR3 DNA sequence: TGTGCCAGCAGCCAAGATGGCAGGACCGAAACCCCCGGGGAGCTGTTTTTT.

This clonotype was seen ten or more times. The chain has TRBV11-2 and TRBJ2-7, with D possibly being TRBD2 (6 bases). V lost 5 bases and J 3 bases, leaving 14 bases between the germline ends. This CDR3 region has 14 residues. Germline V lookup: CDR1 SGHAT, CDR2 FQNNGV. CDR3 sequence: CASSPPGRIYEQYF. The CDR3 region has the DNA TGTGCCAGCAGCCCCCCCGGGAGAATCTACGAGCAGTACTTC.

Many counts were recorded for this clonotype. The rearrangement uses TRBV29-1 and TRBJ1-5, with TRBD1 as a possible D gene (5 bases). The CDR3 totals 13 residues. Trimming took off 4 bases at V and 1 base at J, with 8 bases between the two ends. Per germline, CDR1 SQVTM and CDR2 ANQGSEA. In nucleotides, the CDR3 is TGCAGCGTTGTGGGGCTCAGCAATCAGCCCCAGCATTTT. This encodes CSVVGLSNQPQHF.

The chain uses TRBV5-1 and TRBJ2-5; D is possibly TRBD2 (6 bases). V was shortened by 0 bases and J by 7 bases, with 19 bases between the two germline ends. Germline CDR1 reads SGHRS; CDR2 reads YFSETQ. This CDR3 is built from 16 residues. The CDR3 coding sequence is TGCGCCAGCAGCTTGGGTTCGGGAGTACCTCGAGGGACCCAGTACTTC. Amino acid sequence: CASSLGSGVPRGTQYF.

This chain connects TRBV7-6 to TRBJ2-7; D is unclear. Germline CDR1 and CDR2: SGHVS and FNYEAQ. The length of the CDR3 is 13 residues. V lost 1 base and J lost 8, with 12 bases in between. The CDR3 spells CASSLEDRAQQYF. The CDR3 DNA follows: TGTGCCAGCAGCTTAGAGGATCGGGCACAGCAGTACTTC.

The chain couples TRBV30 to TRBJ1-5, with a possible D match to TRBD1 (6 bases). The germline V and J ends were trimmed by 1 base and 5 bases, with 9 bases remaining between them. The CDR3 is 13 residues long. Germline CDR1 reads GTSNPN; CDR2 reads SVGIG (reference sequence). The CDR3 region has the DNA TGTGCCTGGAGTGGGGCAGGGGATCAGCCCCAGCATTTT. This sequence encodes CAWSGAGDQPQHF.

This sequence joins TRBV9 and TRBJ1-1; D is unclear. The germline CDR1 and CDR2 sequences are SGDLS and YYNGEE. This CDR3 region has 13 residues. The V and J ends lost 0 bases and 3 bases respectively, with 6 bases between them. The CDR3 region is CASSVERDTEAFF. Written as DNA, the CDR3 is TGTGCCAGCAGCGTAGAGAGGGACACTGAAGCTTTCTTT.

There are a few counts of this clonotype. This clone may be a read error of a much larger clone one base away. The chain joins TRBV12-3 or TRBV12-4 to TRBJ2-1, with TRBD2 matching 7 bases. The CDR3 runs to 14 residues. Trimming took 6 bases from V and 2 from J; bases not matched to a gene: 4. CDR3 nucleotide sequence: TGTGCCAGCAGAGGGACTAACGCCTACAATGAGCAGTTCTTC. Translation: CASRGTNAYNEQFF.

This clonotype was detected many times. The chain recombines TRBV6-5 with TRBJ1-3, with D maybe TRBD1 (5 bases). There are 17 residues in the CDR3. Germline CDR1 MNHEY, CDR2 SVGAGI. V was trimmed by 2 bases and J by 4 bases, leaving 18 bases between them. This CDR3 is CASSYQVLGPGGNTIYF. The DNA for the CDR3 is TGTGCCAGCAGTTACCAAGTATTAGGTCCAGGGGGAAACACCATATATTTT.

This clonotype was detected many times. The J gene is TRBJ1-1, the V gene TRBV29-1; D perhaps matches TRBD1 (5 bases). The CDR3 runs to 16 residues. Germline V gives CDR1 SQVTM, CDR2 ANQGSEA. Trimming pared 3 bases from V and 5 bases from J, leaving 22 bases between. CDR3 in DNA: TGCAGCGTTGAGGTGGCAGGGAGGCTTTGGAATACTGAAGCTTTCTTT. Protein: CSVEVAGRLWNTEAFF.

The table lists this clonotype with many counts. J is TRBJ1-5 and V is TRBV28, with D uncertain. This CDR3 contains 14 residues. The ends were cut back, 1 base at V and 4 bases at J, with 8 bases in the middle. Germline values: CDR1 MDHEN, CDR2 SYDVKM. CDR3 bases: TGTGCCAGCAGTTTATCCAAGCTTAATCAGCCCCAGCATTTT. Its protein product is CASSLSKLNQPQHF.

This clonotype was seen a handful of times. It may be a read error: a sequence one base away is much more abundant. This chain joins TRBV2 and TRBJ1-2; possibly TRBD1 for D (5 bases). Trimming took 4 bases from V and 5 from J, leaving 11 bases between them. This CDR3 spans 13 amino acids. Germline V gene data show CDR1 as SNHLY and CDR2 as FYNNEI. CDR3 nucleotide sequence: TGTGCCAGCAGTGGAGCTTGGGGGTATGGCTACACCTTC. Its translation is CASSGAWGYGYTF.

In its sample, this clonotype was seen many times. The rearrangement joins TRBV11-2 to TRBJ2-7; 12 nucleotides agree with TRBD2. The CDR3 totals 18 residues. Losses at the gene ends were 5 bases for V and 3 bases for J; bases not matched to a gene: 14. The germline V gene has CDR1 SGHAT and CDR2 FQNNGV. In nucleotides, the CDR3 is TGTGCCAGCAGCCCAATATCCCTCTCTAGCGGGAGGGACTACGAGCAGTACTTC. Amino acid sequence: CASSPISLSSGRDYEQYF.

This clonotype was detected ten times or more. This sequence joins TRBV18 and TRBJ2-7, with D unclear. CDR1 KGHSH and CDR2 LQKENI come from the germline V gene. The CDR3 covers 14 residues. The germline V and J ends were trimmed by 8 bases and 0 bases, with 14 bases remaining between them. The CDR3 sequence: CASSPPGSSYEQYF. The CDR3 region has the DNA TGTGCCAGCAGCCCTCCCGGCAGCTCCTACGAGCAGTACTTC.

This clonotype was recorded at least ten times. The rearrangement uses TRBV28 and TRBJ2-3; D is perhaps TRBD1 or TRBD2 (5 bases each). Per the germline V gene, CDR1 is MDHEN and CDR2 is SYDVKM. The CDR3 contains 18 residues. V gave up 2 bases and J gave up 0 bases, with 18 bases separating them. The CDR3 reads CASSLNFLGDASTDTQYF. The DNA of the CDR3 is TGTGCCAGCAGTTTAAATTTTCTAGGGGACGCCAGCACAGATACGCAGTATTTT.

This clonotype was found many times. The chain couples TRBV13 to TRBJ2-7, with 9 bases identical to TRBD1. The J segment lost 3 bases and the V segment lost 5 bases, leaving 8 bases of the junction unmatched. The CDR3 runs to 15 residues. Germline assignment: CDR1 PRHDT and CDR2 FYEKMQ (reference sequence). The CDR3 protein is CASSEINRGLYEQYF. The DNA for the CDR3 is TGTGCCAGCAGCGAAATCAACAGGGGGCTCTACGAGCAGTACTTC.